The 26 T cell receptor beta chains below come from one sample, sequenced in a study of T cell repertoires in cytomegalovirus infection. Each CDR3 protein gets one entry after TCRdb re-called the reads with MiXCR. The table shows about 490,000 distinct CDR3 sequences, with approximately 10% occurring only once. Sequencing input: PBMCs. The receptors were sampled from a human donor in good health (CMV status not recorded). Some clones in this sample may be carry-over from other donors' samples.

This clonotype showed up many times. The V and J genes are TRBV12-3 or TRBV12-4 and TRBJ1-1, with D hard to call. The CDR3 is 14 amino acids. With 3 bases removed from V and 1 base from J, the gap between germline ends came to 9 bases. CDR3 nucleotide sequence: TGTGCCAGCAGTTTTATGGGAGGGAACACTGAAGCTTTCTTT. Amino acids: CASSFMGGNTEAFF.

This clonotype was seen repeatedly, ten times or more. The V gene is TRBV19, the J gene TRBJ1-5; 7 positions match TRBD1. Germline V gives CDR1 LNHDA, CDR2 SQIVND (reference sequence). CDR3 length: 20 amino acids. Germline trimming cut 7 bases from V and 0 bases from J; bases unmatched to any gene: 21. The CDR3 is CASTSPLTGDWGNSNQPQHF. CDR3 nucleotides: TGTGCCAGTACCTCTCCCTTAACAGGGGACTGGGGGAATAGCAATCAGCCCCAGCATTTT.

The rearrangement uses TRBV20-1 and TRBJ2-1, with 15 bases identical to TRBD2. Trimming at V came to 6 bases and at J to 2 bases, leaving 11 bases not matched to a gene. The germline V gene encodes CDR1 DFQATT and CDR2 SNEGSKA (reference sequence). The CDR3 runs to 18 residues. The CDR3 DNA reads TGCAGTGCCCCGGGACTAGCGGGAGGAGGGTTACCCTACAATGAGCAGTTCTTC. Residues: CSAPGLAGGGLPYNEQFF.

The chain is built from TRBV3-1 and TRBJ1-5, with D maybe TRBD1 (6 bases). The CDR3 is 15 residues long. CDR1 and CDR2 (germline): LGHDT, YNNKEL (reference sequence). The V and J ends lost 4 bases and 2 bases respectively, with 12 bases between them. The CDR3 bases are TGTGCCAGCAGCCGTGGACAGCTGGGCAATCAGCCCCAGCATTTT. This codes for CASSRGQLGNQPQHF.

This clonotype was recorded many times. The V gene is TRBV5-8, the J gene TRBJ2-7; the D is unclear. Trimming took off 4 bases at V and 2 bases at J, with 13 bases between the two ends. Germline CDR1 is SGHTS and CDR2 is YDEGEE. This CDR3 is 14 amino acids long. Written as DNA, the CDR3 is TGTGCCAGCAGCAGATTTCCCCCTACCTACGAGCAGTACTTC. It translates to CASSRFPPTYEQYF.

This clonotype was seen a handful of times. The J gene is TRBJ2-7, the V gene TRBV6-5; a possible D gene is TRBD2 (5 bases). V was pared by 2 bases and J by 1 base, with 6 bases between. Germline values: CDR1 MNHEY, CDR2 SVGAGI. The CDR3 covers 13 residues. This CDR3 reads CASSYGESYEQYF. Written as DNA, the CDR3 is TGTGCCAGCAGTTACGGGGAGTCCTACGAGCAGTACTTC.

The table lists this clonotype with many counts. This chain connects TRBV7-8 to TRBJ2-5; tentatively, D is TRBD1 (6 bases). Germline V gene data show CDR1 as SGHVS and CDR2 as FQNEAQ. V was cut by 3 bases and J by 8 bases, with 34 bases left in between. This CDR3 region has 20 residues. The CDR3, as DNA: TGTGCCAGCAGCTTCCTGTCCGCTCTGAGGGTTCCTAGTCCAGGGGAAACCCAGTACTTC. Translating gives CASSFLSALRVPSPGETQYF.

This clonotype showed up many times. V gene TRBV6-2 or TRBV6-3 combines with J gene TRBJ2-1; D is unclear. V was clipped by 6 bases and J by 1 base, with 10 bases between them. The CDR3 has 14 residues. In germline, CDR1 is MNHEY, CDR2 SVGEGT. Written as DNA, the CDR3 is TGTGCCAGCAGCTCCCCTAGATCCTACAATGAGCAGTTCTTC. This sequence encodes CASSSPRSYNEQFF.

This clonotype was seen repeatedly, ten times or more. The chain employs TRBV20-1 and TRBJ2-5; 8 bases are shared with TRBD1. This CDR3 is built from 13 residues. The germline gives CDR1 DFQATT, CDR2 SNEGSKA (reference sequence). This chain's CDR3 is CSAPTTGEETQYF. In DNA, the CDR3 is TGCAGCGCTCCTACGACAGGGGAAGAGACCCAGTACTTC.

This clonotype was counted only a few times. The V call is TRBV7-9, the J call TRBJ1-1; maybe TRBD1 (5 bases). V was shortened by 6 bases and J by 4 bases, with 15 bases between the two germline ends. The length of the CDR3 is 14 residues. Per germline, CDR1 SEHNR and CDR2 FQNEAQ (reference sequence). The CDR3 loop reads CASRVGQWGTEAFF. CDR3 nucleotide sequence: TGTGCCAGCAGGGTGGGGCAGTGGGGCACTGAAGCTTTCTTT.

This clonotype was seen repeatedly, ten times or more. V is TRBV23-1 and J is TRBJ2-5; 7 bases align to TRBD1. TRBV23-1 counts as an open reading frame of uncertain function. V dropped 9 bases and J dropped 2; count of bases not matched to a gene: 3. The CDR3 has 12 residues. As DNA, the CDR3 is TGCGCCAGTACGGGACAGCAAGAGACCCAGTACTTC. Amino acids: CASTGQQETQYF.

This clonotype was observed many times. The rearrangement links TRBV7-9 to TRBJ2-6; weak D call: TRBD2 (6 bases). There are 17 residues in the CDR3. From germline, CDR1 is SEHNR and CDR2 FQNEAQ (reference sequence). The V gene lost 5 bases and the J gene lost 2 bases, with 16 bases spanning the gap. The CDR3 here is CASSLGTFSPGANVLTF. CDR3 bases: TGTGCCAGCAGCCTCGGGACTTTTTCACCTGGGGCCAACGTCCTGACTTTC.

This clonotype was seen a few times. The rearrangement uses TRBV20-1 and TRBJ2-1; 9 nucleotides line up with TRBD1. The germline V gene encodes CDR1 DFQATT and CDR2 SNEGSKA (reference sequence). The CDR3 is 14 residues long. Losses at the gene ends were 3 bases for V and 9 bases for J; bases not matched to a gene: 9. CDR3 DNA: TGCAGTGCTAGGCCGGGACAGGGAATCGGTGAGCAGTTCTTC. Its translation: CSARPGQGIGEQFF.

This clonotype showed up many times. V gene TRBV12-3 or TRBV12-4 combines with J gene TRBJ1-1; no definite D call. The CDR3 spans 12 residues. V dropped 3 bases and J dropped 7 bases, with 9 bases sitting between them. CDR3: CASSLREDEAFF. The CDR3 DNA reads TGTGCCAGCAGTTTGCGGGAGGATGAAGCTTTCTTT.

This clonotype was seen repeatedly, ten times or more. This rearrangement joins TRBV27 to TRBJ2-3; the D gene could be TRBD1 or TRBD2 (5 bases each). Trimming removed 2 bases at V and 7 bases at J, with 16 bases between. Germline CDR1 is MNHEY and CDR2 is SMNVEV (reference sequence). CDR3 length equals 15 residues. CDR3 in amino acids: CASSLIRDPWNTQYF. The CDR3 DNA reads TGTGCCAGCAGTTTAATACGGGACCCTTGGAATACGCAGTATTTT.

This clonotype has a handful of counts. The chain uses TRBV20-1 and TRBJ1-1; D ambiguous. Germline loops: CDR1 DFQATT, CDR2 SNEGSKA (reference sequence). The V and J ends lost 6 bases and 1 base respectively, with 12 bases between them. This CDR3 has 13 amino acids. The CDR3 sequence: CSARTGSNTEAFF. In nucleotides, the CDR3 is TGCAGTGCCAGGACGGGGTCGAACACTGAAGCTTTCTTT.

Here the CDR3 reads CASSIAGGLGETQYF. Here the CDR3 DNA reads TGTGCCAGCAGCATAGCGGGAGGGTTGGGAGAGACCCAGTACTTC. V gene TRBV9 combines with J gene TRBJ2-5; 11 bases fit TRBD2. Germline assignment: CDR1 SGDLS and CDR2 YYNGEE. After removal of 4 bases from V and 4 bases from J, the junction contained 6 bases not matched to a gene. This CDR3 spans 15 amino acids.

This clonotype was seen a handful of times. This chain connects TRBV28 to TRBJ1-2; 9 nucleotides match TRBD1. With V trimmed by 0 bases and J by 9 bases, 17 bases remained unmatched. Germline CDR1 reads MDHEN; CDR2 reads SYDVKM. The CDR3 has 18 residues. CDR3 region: CASSLWATKIGQGRSYTF. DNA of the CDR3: TGTGCCAGCAGTTTATGGGCCACCAAGATCGGACAGGGGAGAAGCTACACCTTC.

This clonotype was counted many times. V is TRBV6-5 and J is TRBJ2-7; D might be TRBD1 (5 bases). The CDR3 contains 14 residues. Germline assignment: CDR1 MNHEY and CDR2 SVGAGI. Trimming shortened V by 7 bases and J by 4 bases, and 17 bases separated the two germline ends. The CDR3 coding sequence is TGTGCCAGCACCCCTACCGTGGGGCCGTACGAGCAGTACTTC. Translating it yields CASTPTVGPYEQYF.

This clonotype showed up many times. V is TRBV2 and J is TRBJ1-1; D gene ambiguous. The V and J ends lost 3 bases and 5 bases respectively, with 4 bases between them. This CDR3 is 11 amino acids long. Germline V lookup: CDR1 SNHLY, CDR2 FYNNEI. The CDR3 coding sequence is TGTGCCAGCAGTGAGTGGACTGAAGCTTTCTTT. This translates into CASSEWTEAFF. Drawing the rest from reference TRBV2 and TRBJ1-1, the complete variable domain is EPEVTQTPSHQVTQMGQEVILRCVPISNHLYFYWYRQILGQKVEFLVSFYNNEISEKSEIFDDQFSVERPDGSNFTLKIRSTKLEDSAMYFCASSEWTEAFFGQGTRLTVV.

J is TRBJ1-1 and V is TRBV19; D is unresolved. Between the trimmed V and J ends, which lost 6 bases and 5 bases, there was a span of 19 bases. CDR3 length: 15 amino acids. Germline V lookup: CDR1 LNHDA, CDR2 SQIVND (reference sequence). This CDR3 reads CASSVAVPARTEAFF. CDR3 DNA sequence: TGTGCCAGTAGCGTAGCGGTTCCCGCGAGGACTGAAGCTTTCTTT. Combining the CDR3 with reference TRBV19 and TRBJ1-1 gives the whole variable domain DGGITQSPKYLFRKEGQNVTLSCEQNLNHDAMYWYRQDPGQGLRLIYYSQIVNDFQKGDIAEGYSVSREKKESFPLTVTSAQKNPTAFYLCASSVAVPARTEAFFGQGTRLTVV.

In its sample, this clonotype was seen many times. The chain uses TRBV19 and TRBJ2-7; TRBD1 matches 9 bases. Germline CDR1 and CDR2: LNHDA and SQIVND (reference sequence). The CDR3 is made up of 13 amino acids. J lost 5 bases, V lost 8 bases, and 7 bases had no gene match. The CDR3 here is CASCSQGAHEQYF. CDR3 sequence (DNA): TGTGCCAGTTGTTCACAGGGGGCCCACGAGCAGTACTTC.

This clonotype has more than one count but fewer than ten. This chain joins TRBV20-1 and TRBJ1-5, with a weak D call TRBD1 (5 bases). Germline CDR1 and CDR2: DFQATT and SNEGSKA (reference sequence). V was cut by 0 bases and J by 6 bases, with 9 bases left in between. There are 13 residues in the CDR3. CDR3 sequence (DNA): TGCAGTGCTAGAGAGGGGACCGGTCAGCCCCAGCATTTT. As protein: CSAREGTGQPQHF.

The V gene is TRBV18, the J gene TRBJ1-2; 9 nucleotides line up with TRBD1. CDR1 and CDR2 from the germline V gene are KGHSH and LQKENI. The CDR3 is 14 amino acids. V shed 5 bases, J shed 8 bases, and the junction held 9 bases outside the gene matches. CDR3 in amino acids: CASSTLQGADGYTF. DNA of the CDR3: TGTGCCAGCTCAACCCTACAGGGGGCGGACGGCTACACCTTC.

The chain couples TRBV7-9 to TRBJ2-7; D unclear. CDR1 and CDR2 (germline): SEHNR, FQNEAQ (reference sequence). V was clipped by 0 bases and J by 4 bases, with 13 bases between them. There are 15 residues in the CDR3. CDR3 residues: CASSLARGGPYEQYF. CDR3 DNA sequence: TGTGCCAGCAGCTTAGCGCGCGGCGGACCTTACGAGCAGTACTTC. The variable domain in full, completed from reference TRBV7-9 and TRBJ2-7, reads DTGVSQNPRHKITKRGQNVTFRCDPISEHNRLYWYRQTLGQGPEFLTYFQNEAQLEKSRLLSDRFSAERPKGSFSTLEIQRTEQGDSAMYLCASSLARGGPYEQYFGPGTRLTVT.

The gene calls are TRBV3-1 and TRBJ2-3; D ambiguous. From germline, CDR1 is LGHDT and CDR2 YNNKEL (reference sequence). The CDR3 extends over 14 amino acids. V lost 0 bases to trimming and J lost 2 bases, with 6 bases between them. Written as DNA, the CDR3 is TGTGCCAGCAGCCAAGATCCTTTCACAGATACGCAGTATTTT. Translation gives CASSQDPFTDTQYF.